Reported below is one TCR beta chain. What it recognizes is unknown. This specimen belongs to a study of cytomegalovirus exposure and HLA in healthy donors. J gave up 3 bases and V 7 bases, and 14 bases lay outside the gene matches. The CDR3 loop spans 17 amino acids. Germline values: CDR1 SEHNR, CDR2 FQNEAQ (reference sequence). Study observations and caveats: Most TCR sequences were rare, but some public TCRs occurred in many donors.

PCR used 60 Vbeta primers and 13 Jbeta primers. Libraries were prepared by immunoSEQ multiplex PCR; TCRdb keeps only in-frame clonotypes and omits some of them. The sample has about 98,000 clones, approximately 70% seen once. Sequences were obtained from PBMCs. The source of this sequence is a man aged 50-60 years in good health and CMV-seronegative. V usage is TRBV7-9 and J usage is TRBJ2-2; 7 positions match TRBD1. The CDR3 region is CASNPRTGKLDTGELFF. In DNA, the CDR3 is TGTGCCAGCAACCCTAGGACAGGCAAATTGGACACCGGGGAGCTGTTTTTT. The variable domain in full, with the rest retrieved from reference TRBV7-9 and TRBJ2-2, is DTGVSQNPRHKITKRGQNVTFRCDPISEHNRLYWYRQTLGQGPEFLTYFQNEAQLEKSRLLSDRFSAERPKGSFSTLEIQRTEQGDSAMYLCASNPRTGKLDTGELFFGEGSRLTVL.